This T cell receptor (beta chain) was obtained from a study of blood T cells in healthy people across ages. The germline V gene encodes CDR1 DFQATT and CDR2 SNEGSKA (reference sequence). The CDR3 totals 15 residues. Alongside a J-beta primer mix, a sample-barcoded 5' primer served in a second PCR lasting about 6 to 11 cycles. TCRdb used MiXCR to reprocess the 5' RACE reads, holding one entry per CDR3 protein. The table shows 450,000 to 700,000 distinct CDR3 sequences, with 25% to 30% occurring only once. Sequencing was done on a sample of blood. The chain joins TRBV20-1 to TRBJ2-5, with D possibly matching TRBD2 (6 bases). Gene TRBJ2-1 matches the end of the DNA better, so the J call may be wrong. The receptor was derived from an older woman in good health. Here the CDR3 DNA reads TGCAGTGCTAGTTTTAGCGGAAGGAGGCACAATGAGCAGTTCTTC. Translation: CSASFSGRRHNEQFF.